These T cell receptor beta chains were read from a single sample in a study of blood T cell repertoires in COVID-19. The data were produced by immunoSEQ multiplex PCR, yet TCRdb's version contains in-frame clones alone and is incomplete. Here the sample spans almost 400,000 clones, around nine tenths being singletons. The sequenced sample consisted of PBMCs or T cells enriched from blood (not recorded which). These receptors were obtained from a woman in her twenties or thirties who had recovered from COVID-19. The CDR3 runs from the conserved cysteine through the conserved F or W. A D gene is named only where the DNA matches it firmly. Where a row states a size, it is once, few, many or the class of an expanded clone; other rows omit it.

J: TRBJ1-6; size: once; V: TRBV6-1; D: -; DNA: TGTGCCAGCAGTGAAACTTCGGGGAATTCACCCCTCCACTTT; CDR3: CASSETSGNSPLHF
J: TRBJ1-1; size: once; V: TRBV30; D: -; DNA: TGTGCCTGGAGCTACAGCATGAACACTGAAGCTTTCTTT; CDR3: CAWSYSMNTEAFF
J: TRBJ1-4; size: -; V: TRBV6-2/TRBV6-3; D: -; DNA: TGTGCCAGCAGTCGACCGGGACTGCTTAATGAAAAACTGTTTTTT; CDR3: CASSRPGLLNEKLFF
J: TRBJ2-1; size: -; V: TRBV5-4; D: -; DNA: TGTGCCAGCAGCCCAAGCGTTCTGCCTAATGAGCAGTTCTTC; CDR3: CASSPSVLPNEQFF
J: TRBJ1-1; size: -; V: TRBV7-2; D: TRBD1; DNA: TGTGCCAGCAGCTTAGCTTCGGGACAGGTGATGAACACTGAAGCTTTCTTT; CDR3: CASSLASGQVMNTEAFF
J: TRBJ1-2; size: -; V: TRBV19; D: -; DNA: TGTGCCAGTAGTAACCCCCGGGGGTCTGGCTATGGCTACACCTTC; CDR3: CASSNPRGSGYGYTF
J: TRBJ2-7; size: once; V: TRBV27; D: -; DNA: TGTGCCAGCAGTTTTAGGCTCCCAGGACTAAGAAACGTCGAGCAGTACTTC; CDR3: CASSFRLPGLRNVEQYF
J: TRBJ1-5; size: -; V: TRBV7-2; D: TRBD1; DNA: TGTGCCAGCAGCTCAGGACAGGGGGCTAGGAGCAATCAGCCCCAGCATTTT; CDR3: CASSSGQGARSNQPQHF
J: TRBJ2-7; size: -; V: TRBV9; D: TRBD2; DNA: TGTGCCAGCAGCGACGGGACTAGCTCCTACGAGCAGTACTTC; CDR3: CASSDGTSSYEQYF
J: TRBJ2-7; size: once; V: TRBV27; D: TRBD1; DNA: TGTGCCAGCAGCGCCGGGACAGGGGGCAACGAGCAGTACTTC; CDR3: CASSAGTGGNEQYF
J: TRBJ2-7; size: -; V: TRBV20-1; D: -; DNA: TGCAGTGCTAGTGAACTCCGGGGATACGAGCAGTACTTC; CDR3: CSASELRGYEQYF
J: TRBJ1-1; size: -; V: TRBV27; D: TRBD1; DNA: TGTGCCAGCAGCCGTACCAGGGGGGCTGAAGCTTTCTTT; CDR3: CASSRTRGAEAFF
J: TRBJ2-3; size: -; V: TRBV24-1; D: TRBD2; DNA: TGTGCCACCAGTGATAATCCCCTAGCGGGAGGGCCGACAGATACGCAGTATTTT; CDR3: CATSDNPLAGGPTDTQYF
J: TRBJ2-1; size: -; V: TRBV24-1; D: -; DNA: TGTGCCACCAGTGATTCAGGAGCCGGGACTTTCAATGAGCAGTTCTTC; CDR3: CATSDSGAGTFNEQFF
J: TRBJ2-2; size: -; V: TRBV3-1/TRBV3-2; D: -; DNA: TGTGCCAGCAGCCCACCGGAGAAATTCACCGGGGAGCTGTTTTTT; CDR3: CASSPPEKFTGELFF
J: TRBJ2-3; size: -; V: TRBV18; D: TRBD2; DNA: TGTGCCAGCTCGCCCATAGCGGGGGCTAGCACAGATACGCAGTATTTT; CDR3: CASSPIAGASTDTQYF
J: TRBJ1-6; size: -; V: TRBV4-3; D: -; DNA: TGCGCCAGCAGCCAAGATCCCTCAGGTCCCTATAATTCACCCCTCCACTTT; CDR3: CASSQDPSGPYNSPLHF
J: TRBJ1-3; size: -; V: TRBV9; D: -; DNA: TGTGCCAGCAGCCCTTATTCTACTGGAAACACCATATATTTT; CDR3: CASSPYSTGNTIYF
J: TRBJ2-2; size: -; V: TRBV6-1; D: TRBD2; DNA: TGTGCCAGCAGTGCCCTCGGGACTAGTATCACCGGGGAGCTGTTTTTT; CDR3: CASSALGTSITGELFF
J: TRBJ1-4; size: -; V: TRBV30; D: TRBD1; DNA: TGTGCCTGGAGGCCAAGGACAGGGGGTAATGAAAAACTGTTTTTT; CDR3: CAWRPRTGGNEKLFF
J: TRBJ2-3; size: -; V: TRBV27; D: -; DNA: TGTGCCAGCAGTTTAGAGGGCCAAAGGGGCACAGATACGCAGTATTTT; CDR3: CASSLEGQRGTDTQYF
J: TRBJ1-2; size: -; V: TRBV29-1; D: -; DNA: TGCAGCGTTGAGGAGGCAATGGGACTGTATGGCTACACCTTC; CDR3: CSVEEAMGLYGYTF
J: TRBJ1-2; size: -; V: TRBV10-3; D: TRBD1; DNA: TGTGCCATCAGCAGGACAGGGCAGGACTATGGCTACACCTTC; CDR3: CAISRTGQDYGYTF